The 14 T cell receptor beta chains in this list originate from one sample, sequenced in a study of blood T cell repertoires in COVID-19. Assay: immunoSEQ multiplex PCR; the TCRdb copy retains only in-frame clones and omits some. The sample holds 140,000 to 150,000 clones, about 83% seen once. The sequencing sample was made of peripheral blood. Source of these receptors: a man aged 30 to 45 with COVID-19, enrolled during active disease.

This clone occurred once. The chain joins TRBV18 to TRBJ2-2; 7 bases match TRBD1. This CDR3 region has 12 residues. Trimming took 10 bases from V and 14 from J; bases not matched to a gene: 13. Germline V lookup: CDR1 KGHSH, CDR2 LQKENI. As DNA, the CDR3 is TGTGCCATCGGAGAGACAGGGAAGGACCTGTTTTTT. Translation: CAIGETGKDLFF.

This clone has a single count. The genes are TRBV27 and TRBJ1-6; TRBD1 aligns across 9 bases. There are 16 residues in the CDR3. J gave up 6 bases and V 5 bases, and 8 bases lay outside the gene matches. CDR1 and CDR2 (germline): MNHEY, SMNVEV (reference sequence). The CDR3: CASSPPGQGANSPLHF. The CDR3 DNA sequence: TGTGCCAGCAGTCCACCGGGACAGGGAGCTAATTCACCCCTCCACTTT.

The genes are TRBV27 and TRBJ2-3; 8 bases are a match to TRBD2. CDR3 length: 16 amino acids. After removal of 6 bases from V and 2 bases from J, the junction contained 10 bases not matched to a gene. The germline V gene encodes CDR1 MNHEY and CDR2 SMNVEV (reference sequence). CDR3 nucleotide sequence: TGTGCCAGCAGGGGTAGACGGGAGGGATACACAGATACGCAGTATTTT. It codes for CASRGRREGYTDTQYF.

V gene TRBV6-5 combines with J gene TRBJ2-3, with D possibly TRBD2 on 5 matching bases. The germline V and J ends were trimmed by 2 bases and 5 bases, with 11 bases remaining between them. Germline loops: CDR1 MNHEY, CDR2 SVGAGI. CDR3 length: 14 residues. In DNA form, the CDR3 reads TGTGCCAGCAGTTACGGGAGATCAGGAGATACGCAGTATTTT. Translated: CASSYGRSGDTQYF.

The rearrangement links TRBV11-1 to TRBJ2-7, with 13 bases fitting TRBD2. The CDR3 runs 14 residues. Looked up from germline, CDR1 is SGHAT and CDR2 is FQDESV (reference sequence). V gave up 5 bases and J gave up 4 bases; unmatched junction bases: 2. The CDR3 DNA is TGTGCCAGCAGCCCGACTAGCGGGAGGTACGAGCAGTACTTC. This gives the protein CASSPTSGRYEQYF.

This clone was detected a few times. The rearrangement joins TRBV30 to TRBJ2-1, with no clear D. With 3 bases removed from V and 1 base from J, the gap between germline ends came to 4 bases. Germline V gene sequence: CDR1 GTSNPN, CDR2 SVGIG (reference sequence). There are 12 residues in the CDR3. The CDR3 DNA sequence: TGTGCCTGGAGCGGTTCCTACAATGAGCAGTTCTTC. This gives the protein CAWSGSYNEQFF.

The chain joins TRBV27 to TRBJ1-6; possible D gene TRBD1, 6 bases. Germline CDR1 is MNHEY and CDR2 is SMNVEV (reference sequence). V dropped 9 bases and J dropped 9 bases, with 15 bases sitting between them. The CDR3 runs 13 residues. CDR3 sequence reads: CASSQGSSSPLHF. The CDR3 DNA is TGTGCCAGTTCACAGGGCTCTAGTTCACCCCTCCACTTT.

The CDR3 DNA reads as TGTGCCACCAGCAGAGTGACAGGCGACGAGCAGTACTTC. Its translation: CATSRVTGDEQYF. The rearrangement joins TRBV15 to TRBJ2-7; TRBD1 might be the D (6 bases). This CDR3 comprises 13 residues. Deletions cut 1 base from V and 5 bases from J, with 9 bases between. The germline V gene has CDR1 LNHNV and CDR2 YYDKDF (reference sequence).

This chain joins TRBV28 and TRBJ2-3; TRBD2 matches 8 bases. CDR1 MDHEN and CDR2 SYDVKM come from the germline V gene. The CDR3 spans 14 residues. V dropped 5 bases and J dropped 0; count of bases not matched to a gene: 1. The CDR3 protein is CASSPSGSTDTQYF. DNA for the CDR3: TGTGCCAGCAGTCCTAGCGGGAGCACAGATACGCAGTATTTT.

By share of the sample, this clone is medium-sized. The rearrangement uses TRBV27 and TRBJ2-1, with D tentatively TRBD1 (6 bases). The CDR3 totals 14 residues. The ends were cut back, 4 bases at V and 4 bases at J, with 11 bases in the middle. Germline V gives CDR1 MNHEY, CDR2 SMNVEV (reference sequence). The CDR3 loop is CASSSPGQYNEQFF. The CDR3 region has the DNA TGTGCCAGCAGTTCACCGGGACAATACAATGAGCAGTTCTTC.

The chain carries TRBV28 and TRBJ2-4; 12 nucleotides line up with TRBD2. V shed 5 bases, J shed 3 bases, and the junction held 8 bases outside the gene matches. The CDR3 consists of 17 residues. Germline V lookup: CDR1 MDHEN, CDR2 SYDVKM. The CDR3 DNA follows: TGTGCCAGCAGTCCCCTAGCGGGAGGGAGGAGCAAAAACATTCAGTACTTC. It encodes CASSPLAGGRSKNIQYF. Full variable domain (outside the CDR3, taken from reference TRBV28 and TRBJ2-4): DVKVTQSSRYLVKRTGEKVFLECVQDMDHENMFWYRQDPGLGLRLIYFSYDVKMKEKGDIPEGYSVSREKKERFSLILESASTNQTSMYLCASSPLAGGRSKNIQYFGAGTRLSVL.

The CDR3 coding sequence is TGCAGTGCTGGGACAGGGAGCCAGCATTTT. Its translation is CSAGTGSQHF. The chain employs TRBV20-1 and TRBJ1-5; 9 nucleotides line up with TRBD1. This CDR3 is built from 10 residues. V shed 5 bases and J 12 bases; nucleotides not matched to a gene: 2. Germline CDR1 reads DFQATT; CDR2 reads SNEGSKA (reference sequence).

The chain couples TRBV5-4 to TRBJ2-1; 9 nucleotides agree with TRBD1. The CDR3 is 11 amino acids. Trimming cost V 4 bases and J 16 bases; bases outside gene matches: 6. The germline gives CDR1 SGHNT, CDR2 YYREEE (reference sequence). For the CDR3, the DNA is TGTGCCAGCAGCACCTCACAGGGGGCCTTCTTC. The encoded protein is CASSTSQGAFF.

The sample holds a few counts of this clone. The rearrangement links TRBV19 to TRBJ1-1, with TRBD1 matching over 10 bases. The V segment lost 6 bases and the J segment 5 bases; nucleotides outside the gene matches: 3. This CDR3 is 13 amino acids long. CDR1 LNHDA and CDR2 SQIVND come from the germline V gene (reference sequence). CDR3 nucleotide sequence: TGTGCCAGTAGCGACAGGGGGCGAACTGAAGCTTTCTTT. Protein sequence: CASSDRGRTEAFF.